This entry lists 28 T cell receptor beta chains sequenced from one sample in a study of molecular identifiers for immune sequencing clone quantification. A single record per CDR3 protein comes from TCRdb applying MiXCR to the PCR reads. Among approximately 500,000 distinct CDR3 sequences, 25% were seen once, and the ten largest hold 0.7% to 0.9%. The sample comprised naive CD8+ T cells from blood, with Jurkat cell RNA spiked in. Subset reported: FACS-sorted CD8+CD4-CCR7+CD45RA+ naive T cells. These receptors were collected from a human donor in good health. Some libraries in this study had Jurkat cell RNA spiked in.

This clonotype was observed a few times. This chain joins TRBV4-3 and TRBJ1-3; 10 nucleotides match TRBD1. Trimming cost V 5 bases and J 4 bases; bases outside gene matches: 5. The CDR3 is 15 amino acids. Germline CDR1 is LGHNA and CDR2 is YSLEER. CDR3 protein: CASSSGTGDGNTIYF. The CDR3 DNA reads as TGCGCCAGCAGCTCGGGGACAGGGGACGGAAACACCATATATTTT.

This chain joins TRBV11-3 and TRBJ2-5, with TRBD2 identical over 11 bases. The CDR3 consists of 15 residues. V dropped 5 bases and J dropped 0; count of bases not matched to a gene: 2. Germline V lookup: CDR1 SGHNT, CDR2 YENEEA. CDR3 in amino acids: CASSPTSGDQETQYF. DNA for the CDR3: TGTGCCAGCAGCCCGACTAGCGGGGACCAAGAGACCCAGTACTTC.

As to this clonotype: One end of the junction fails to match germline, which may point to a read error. This CDR3 reads CASSRQGASKNIRYF. The CDR3 DNA reads TGTGCCAGCAGCCGACAGGGGGCCTCCAAAAACATTCGGTACTTC. V is TRBV28 and J is TRBJ2-4, with TRBD1 matching 10 bases. Looked up from germline, CDR1 is MDHEN and CDR2 is SYDVKM. This CDR3 region has 15 residues.

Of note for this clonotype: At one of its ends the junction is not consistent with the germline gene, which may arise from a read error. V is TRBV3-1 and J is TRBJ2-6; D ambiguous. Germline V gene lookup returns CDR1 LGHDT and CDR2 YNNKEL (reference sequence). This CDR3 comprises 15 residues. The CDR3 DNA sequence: TGTGCCGGCAGCCAGATTAGCTCTGGGGCCAACGTCCTGACTTTC. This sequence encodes CAGSQISSGANVLTF. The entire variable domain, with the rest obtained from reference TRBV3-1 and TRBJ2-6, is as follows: DTAVSQTPKYLVTQMGNDKSIKCEQNLGHDTMYWYKQDSKKFLKIMFSYNNKELIINETVPNRFSPKSPDKAHLNLHINSLELGDSAVYFCAGSQISSGANVLTFGAGSRLTVL.

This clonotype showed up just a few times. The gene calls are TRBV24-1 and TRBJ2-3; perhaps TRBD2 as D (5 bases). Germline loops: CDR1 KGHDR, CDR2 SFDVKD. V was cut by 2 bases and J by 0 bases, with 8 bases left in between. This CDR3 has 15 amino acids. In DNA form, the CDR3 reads TGTGCCACCAGTGATTACGGGGAAAGCACAGATACGCAGTATTTT. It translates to CATSDYGESTDTQYF.

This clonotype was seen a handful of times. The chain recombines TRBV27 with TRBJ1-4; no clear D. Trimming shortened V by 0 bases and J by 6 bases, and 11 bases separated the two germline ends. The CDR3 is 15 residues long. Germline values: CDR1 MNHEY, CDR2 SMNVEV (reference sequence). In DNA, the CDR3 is TGTGCCAGCAGTTTATCGGCGGCGCGCGATGAAAAACTGTTTTTT. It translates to CASSLSAARDEKLFF.

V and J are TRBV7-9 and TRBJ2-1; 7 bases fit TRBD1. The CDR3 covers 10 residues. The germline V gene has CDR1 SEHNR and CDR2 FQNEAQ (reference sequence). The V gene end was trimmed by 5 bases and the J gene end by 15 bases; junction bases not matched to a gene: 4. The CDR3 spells CASSRDSLFF. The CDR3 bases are TGTGCCAGCAGCAGGGACAGTTTGTTCTTC.

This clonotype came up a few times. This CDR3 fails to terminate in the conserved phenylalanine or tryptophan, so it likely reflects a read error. CDR3 region: CASSLSGPPVDTQYS. CDR3 DNA: TGTGCCAGCAGCTTATCGGGTCCTCCGGTAGATACGCAGTATTCT. The V gene is TRBV7-9, the J gene TRBJ2-3, with unresolved D. Per the germline V gene, CDR1 is SEHNR and CDR2 is FQNEAQ (reference sequence). CDR3 length: 15 amino acids. V lost 2 bases and J 5 bases, leaving 14 bases between the germline ends.

The CDR3 region is CSARDSVLSGKTYEQYF. CDR3 nucleotide sequence: TGCAGTGCTAGAGATTCCGTCCTTAGCGGGAAGACCTACGAGCAGTACTTC. V and J are TRBV20-1 and TRBJ2-7; the match to TRBD2 covers 8 bases. CDR3 length: 17 amino acids. The V segment lost 0 bases and the J segment 2 bases; nucleotides outside the gene matches: 12. Germline assignment: CDR1 DFQATT and CDR2 SNEGSKA (reference sequence).

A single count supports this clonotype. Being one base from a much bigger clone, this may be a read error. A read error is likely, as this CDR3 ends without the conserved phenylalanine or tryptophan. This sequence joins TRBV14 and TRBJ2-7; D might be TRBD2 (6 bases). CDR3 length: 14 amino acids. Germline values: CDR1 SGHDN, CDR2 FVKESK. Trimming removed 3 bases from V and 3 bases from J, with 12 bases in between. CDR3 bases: TGTGCCAGCAGCCACACTATGGGGGGCTACGAGCAGTACTAC. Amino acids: CASSHTMGGYEQYY.

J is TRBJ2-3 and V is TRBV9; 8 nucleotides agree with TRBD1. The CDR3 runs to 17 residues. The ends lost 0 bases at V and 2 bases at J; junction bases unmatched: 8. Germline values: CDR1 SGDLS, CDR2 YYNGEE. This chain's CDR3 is CASSVAETGVNTDTQYF. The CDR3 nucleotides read TGTGCCAGCAGCGTAGCGGAGACAGGGGTAAACACAGATACGCAGTATTTT.

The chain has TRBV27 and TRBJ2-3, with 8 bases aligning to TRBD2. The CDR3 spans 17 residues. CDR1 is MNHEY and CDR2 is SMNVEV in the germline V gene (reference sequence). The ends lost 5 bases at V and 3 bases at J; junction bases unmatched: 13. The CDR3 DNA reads TGTGCCAGCAGTAAACAACGGGTAGCGGGAATTACAGATACGCAGTATTTT. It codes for CASSKQRVAGITDTQYF.

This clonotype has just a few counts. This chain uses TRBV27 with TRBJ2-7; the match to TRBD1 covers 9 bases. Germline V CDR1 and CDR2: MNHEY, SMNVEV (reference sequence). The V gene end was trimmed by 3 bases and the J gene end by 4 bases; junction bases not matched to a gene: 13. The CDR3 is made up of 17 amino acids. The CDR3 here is CASSLVRVQGASYEQYF. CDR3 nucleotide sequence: TGTGCCAGCAGTTTGGTCAGGGTACAGGGGGCGTCTTACGAGCAGTACTTC.

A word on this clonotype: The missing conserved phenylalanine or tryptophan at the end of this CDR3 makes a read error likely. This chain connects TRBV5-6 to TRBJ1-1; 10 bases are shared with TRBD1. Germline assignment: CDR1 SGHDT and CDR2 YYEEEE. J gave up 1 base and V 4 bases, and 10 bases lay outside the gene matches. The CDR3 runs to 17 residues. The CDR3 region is CASSPRDRGLPNTEAFL. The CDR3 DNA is TGTGCCAGCAGCCCCCGGGACAGGGGTCTACCGAACACTGAAGCTTTCCTT.

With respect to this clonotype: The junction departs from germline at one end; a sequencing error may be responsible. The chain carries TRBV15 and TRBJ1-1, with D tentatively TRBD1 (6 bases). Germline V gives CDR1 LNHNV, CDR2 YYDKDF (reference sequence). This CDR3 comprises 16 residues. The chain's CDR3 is CAASWTFGQLNTEAFF. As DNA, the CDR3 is TGTGCCGCCAGCTGGACGTTCGGACAGCTAAACACTGAAGCTTTCTTT.

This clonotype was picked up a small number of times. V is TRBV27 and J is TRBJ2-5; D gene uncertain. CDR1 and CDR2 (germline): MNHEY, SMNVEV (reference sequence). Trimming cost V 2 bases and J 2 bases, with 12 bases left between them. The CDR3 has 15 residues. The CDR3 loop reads CASSLEADEQETQYF. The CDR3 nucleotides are TGTGCCAGCAGTTTAGAGGCCGACGAACAAGAGACCCAGTACTTC.

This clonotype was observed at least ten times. The CDR3 loop is CASSLAVGSPSTDTQYF. CDR3 sequence (DNA): TGTGCCAGCAGCTTAGCGGTGGGTTCACCTAGCACAGATACGCAGTATTTT. The chain has TRBV7-9 and TRBJ2-3; D not certain. The CDR3 is made up of 17 amino acids. Trimming left V 0 bases short and J 0 bases short, with 13 bases between. Germline CDR1 reads SEHNR; CDR2 reads FQNEAQ (reference sequence). Together with reference TRBV7-9 and TRBJ2-3, the CDR3 gives the full variable domain: DTGVSQNPRHKITKRGQNVTFRCDPISEHNRLYWYRQTLGQGPEFLTYFQNEAQLEKSRLLSDRFSAERPKGSFSTLEIQRTEQGDSAMYLCASSLAVGSPSTDTQYFGPGTRLTVL.

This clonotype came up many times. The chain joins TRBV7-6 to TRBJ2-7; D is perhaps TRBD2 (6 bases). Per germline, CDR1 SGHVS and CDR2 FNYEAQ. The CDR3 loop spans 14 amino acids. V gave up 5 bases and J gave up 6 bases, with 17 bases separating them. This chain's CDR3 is CASSRGIGSGEQYF. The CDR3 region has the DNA TGTGCCAGCAGCCGAGGGATCGGTAGCGGCGAGCAGTACTTC.

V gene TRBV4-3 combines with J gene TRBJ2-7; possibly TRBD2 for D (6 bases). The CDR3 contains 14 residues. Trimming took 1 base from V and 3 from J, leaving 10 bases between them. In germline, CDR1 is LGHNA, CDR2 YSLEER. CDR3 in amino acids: CASSQGRELYEQYF. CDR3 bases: TGCGCCAGCAGCCAAGGCCGGGAGCTCTACGAGCAGTACTTC.

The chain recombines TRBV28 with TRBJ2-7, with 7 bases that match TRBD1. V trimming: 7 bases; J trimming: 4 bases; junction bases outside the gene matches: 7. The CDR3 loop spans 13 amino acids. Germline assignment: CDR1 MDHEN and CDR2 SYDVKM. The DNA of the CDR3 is TGTGCCAGCACGGGGACAGACCTTTACGAGCAGTACTTC. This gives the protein CASTGTDLYEQYF.

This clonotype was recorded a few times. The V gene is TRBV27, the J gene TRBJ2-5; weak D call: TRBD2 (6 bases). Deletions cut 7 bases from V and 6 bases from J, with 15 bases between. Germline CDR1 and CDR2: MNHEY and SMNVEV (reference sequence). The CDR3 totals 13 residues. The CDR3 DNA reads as TGTGCCAGCACGAAGGGCGGGGAAAAGACCCAGTACTTC. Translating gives CASTKGGEKTQYF.

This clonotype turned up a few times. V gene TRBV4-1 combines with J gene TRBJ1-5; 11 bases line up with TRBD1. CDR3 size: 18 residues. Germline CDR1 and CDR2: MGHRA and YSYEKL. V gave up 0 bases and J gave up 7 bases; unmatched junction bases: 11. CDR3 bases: TGCGCCAGCAGCCAAGAAGGACAGGGGGCAGATTTTAACCAGCCCCAGCATTTT. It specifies CASSQEGQGADFNQPQHF.

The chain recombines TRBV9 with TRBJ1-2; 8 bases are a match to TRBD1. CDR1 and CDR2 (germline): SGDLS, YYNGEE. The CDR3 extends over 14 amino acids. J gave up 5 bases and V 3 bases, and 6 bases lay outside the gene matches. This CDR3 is CASSGRTGSYGYTF. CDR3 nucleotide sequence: TGTGCCAGCAGCGGGAGGACAGGGAGTTATGGCTACACCTTC.

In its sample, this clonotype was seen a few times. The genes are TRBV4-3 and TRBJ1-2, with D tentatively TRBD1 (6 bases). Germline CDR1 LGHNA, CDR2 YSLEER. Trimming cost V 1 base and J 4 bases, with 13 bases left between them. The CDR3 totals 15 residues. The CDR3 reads CASSQVPDRAYGYTF. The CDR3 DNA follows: TGCGCCAGCAGCCAAGTTCCGGACAGAGCCTATGGCTACACCTTC.

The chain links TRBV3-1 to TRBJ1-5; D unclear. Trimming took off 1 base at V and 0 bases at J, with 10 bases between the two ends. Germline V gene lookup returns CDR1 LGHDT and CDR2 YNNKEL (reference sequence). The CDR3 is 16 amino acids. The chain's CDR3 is CASSQGIFGSNQPQHF. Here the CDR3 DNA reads TGTGCCAGCAGCCAAGGGATATTTGGTAGCAATCAGCCCCAGCATTTT.

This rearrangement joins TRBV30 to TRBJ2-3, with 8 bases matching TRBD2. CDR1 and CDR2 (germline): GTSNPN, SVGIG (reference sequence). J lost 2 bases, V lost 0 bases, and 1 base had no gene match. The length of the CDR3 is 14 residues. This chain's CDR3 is CAWSVAGATDTQYF. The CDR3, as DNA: TGTGCCTGGAGTGTAGCGGGGGCCACAGATACGCAGTATTTT. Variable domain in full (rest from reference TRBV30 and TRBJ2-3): SQTIHQWPATLVQPVGSPLSLECTVEGTSNPNLYWYRQAAGRGLQLLFYSVGIGQISSEVPQNLSASRPQDRQFILSSKKLLLSDSGFYLCAWSVAGATDTQYFGPGTRLTVL.

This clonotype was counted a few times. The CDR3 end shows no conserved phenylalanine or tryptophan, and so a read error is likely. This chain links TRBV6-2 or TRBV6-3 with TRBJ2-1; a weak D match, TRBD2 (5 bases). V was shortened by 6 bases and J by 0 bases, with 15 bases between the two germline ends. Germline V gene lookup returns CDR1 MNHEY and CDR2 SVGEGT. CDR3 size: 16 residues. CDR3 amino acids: CASSRTSGSSYNEQFS. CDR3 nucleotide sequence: TGTGCCAGCAGCAGGACTTCGGGCAGCTCCTACAATGAGCAGTTCTCC.

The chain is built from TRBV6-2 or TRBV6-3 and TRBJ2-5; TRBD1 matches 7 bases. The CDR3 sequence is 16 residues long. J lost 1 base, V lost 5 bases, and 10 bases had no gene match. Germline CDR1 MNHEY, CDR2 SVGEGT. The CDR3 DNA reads TGTGCCAGCAGTACCAGCTGGGACAGCTCCCAAGAGACCCAGTACTTC. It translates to CASSTSWDSSQETQYF.